These 13 T cell receptor beta chains came from one sample sequenced in a study of T cell clonality in common variable immunodeficiency. This table comes from immunoSEQ multiplex PCR, and its TCRdb copy is limited to in-frame clones, with some not included. Observed in the sample are roughly 40,000 clones, none of them singletons. Material: peripheral blood mononuclear cells. The receptors originated from a person aged 18-69 years in good health.

This clone was found many times. The CDR3 extends 3 residues past the end of the read, so its final part is completed from the germline J gene. The chain employs TRBV20-1 and TRBJ2-5; D is ambiguous. CDR1 and CDR2 from the germline V gene are DFQATT and SNEGSKA (reference sequence). V gave up 1 base and J gave up 3 bases, with 9 bases separating them. This CDR3 region has 13 residues. Incomplete CDR3 DNA: TGCAGTGCTAGAGGGGTAGCTGAAGAGACC. Amino acids: CSARGVAEET. The full CDR3 protein reads CSARGVAEETQYF.

This clone was seen at least ten times. From the germline J gene comes the end of the CDR3, since the read stops 3 residues before it. The rearrangement joins TRBV28 to TRBJ2-5, with 11 bases that match TRBD2. Trimming took 2 bases from V and 4 from J; bases not matched to a gene: 3. The CDR3 covers 15 residues. The germline V gene encodes CDR1 MDHEN and CDR2 SYDVKM. The CDR3 reads CASSLLAGGVETQYF. The DNA read from the CDR3 is TGTGCCAGCAGTTTACTAGCGGGAGGAGTAGAGACC.

This clone was recorded many times. From the germline J gene comes the end of the CDR3, since the read stops 3 residues before it. The J gene is TRBJ2-5, the V gene TRBV2; D possibly corresponds to TRBD2 (5 bases). Germline CDR1 SNHLY, CDR2 FYNNEI. Trimming cost V 8 bases and J 5 bases, with 12 bases left between them. CDR3 size: 12 residues. The sequenced part of the CDR3 DNA is TGTGCCAGCCGGGGTCGCGGGGAGACC. Translation gives CASRGRGET. Given in full, the CDR3 is CASRGRGETQYF.

CDR3 amino acids: CASSIGTGLDEQYF. The DNA read from the CDR3 is TGTGCCAGTAGTATCGGGACAGGGTTGGACGAG. The rearrangement links TRBV19 to TRBJ2-7, with TRBD1 matching over 9 bases. From the germline J gene comes the end of the CDR3, since the read stops 3 residues before it. CDR3 length: 14 residues. Germline V lookup: CDR1 LNHDA, CDR2 SQIVND (reference sequence). The V segment lost 3 bases and the J segment 5 bases; nucleotides outside the gene matches: 5.

About this clone: The sequence runs out 3 residues before the end of the CDR3; the remainder is reconstructed from the germline J gene. The chain uses TRBV6-2 or TRBV6-3 and TRBJ1-2; D is perhaps TRBD1 (5 bases). The CDR3 totals 14 residues. Germline V CDR1 and CDR2: MNHEY, SVGEGT. The CDR3 sequence is CASTVGLFYNDYTF. The CDR3 bases that were read are TGTGCCAGCACCGTGGGACTATTCTACAATGAC.

This clone was detected many times. The CDR3 is cut off 3 residues early in the read; its end comes from the germline J gene. The chain recombines TRBV20-1 with TRBJ2-7; D not certain. V was clipped by 3 bases and J by 2 bases, with 14 bases between them. This CDR3 comprises 14 residues. Germline V lookup: CDR1 DFQATT, CDR2 SNEGSKA (reference sequence). The part of the CDR3 DNA that was read is TGCAGTGCTAGTAAAGGGCAGCTAACCTACGAG. Its translation: CSASKGQLTYE. The full CDR3 sequence reads CSASKGQLTYEQYF.

This clone was recorded many times. The read stops 3 residues short of the end of the CDR3; the missing end is completed from the germline J gene. This rearrangement joins TRBV20-1 to TRBJ1-2, with TRBD1 identical over 7 bases. CDR1 and CDR2 (germline): DFQATT, SNEGSKA (reference sequence). The CDR3 is made up of 12 amino acids. The chain's CDR3 is CSAPGTAISYTF. Incomplete CDR3 DNA: TGCAGTGCTCCTGGGACAGCAATATCA.

Ten or more counts support this clone. The read comes to an end 3 residues before the CDR3 does, leaving the germline J gene to fill in the end. The rearrangement joins TRBV7-3 to TRBJ1-2, with 7 bases that match TRBD1. Germline CDR1 is SGHTA and CDR2 is FQGTGA. V shed 4 bases and J 4 bases; nucleotides not matched to a gene: 6. The CDR3 loop spans 14 amino acids. Partial CDR3 DNA: TGTGCCAGCAGCTCTACCGGGACAGTCTATGGC. Amino acid sequence: CASSSTGTVYG. The CDR3 reads in full as CASSSTGTVYGYTF.

This clone has a count of ten or more. The read halts 3 residues ahead of the CDR3 end, with the missing end drawn from the germline J gene. This chain uses TRBV20-1 with TRBJ1-1; tentative D call: TRBD1 (6 bases). Between the trimmed V and J ends, which lost 0 bases and 3 bases, there was a span of 17 bases. The CDR3 is made up of 16 amino acids. Germline V gives CDR1 DFQATT, CDR2 SNEGSKA (reference sequence). CDR3 bases read: TGCAGTGCTAGAGACATGAGGCCCCGACAGGACACTGAA. Amino acid sequence: CSARDMRPRQDTE. The full CDR3 sequence reads CSARDMRPRQDTEAFF.

The table lists this clone with a few counts. The read comes to an end 3 residues before the CDR3 does, leaving the germline J gene to fill in the end. This sequence joins TRBV18 and TRBJ1-6, with D possibly matching TRBD1 (6 bases). V lost 6 bases to trimming and J lost 10 bases, with 16 bases between them. The CDR3 has 14 residues. The germline gives CDR1 KGHSH, CDR2 LQKENI. The DNA read from the CDR3 is TGTGCCAGCTCCCAACAGGGACCGGACTCACCC. Amino acid sequence: CASSQQGPDSP. Given in full, the CDR3 is CASSQQGPDSPLHF.

This clone was seen at least ten times. From the germline J gene comes the end of the CDR3, since the read stops 3 residues before it. The chain joins TRBV5-1 to TRBJ2-2; a possible D gene is TRBD1 (5 bases). This CDR3 region has 15 residues. Germline assignment: CDR1 SGHRS and CDR2 YFSETQ. The CDR3 loop reads CASSLLGSGANVLFF. The sequenced CDR3 bases are TGCGCCAGCAGCTTGTTAGGCTCTGGGGCCAACGTG.

This clone was recorded at least ten times. The sequenced fragment ends 3 residues before the CDR3 boundary, so the rest is inferred from the germline J gene. This sequence joins TRBV7-8 and TRBJ1-1; D unclear. V lost 6 bases to trimming and J lost 1 base, with 18 bases between them. CDR3 length: 16 residues. Germline V CDR1 and CDR2: SGHVS, FQNEAQ. CDR3 protein: CASRSVTSSGNTEAFF. CDR3 DNA, as far as it was read: TGTGCCAGCAGATCCGTCACGAGCTCGGGGAACACTGAA. Looking up the rest from reference TRBV7-8 and TRBJ1-1 gives the full variable domain: GAGVSQSPRYKVAKRGQDVALRCDPISGHVSLFWYQQALGQGPEFLTYFQNEAQLDKSGLPSDRFFAERPEGSVSTLKIQRTQQEDSAVYLCASRSVTSSGNTEAFFGQGTRLTVV.

This clone was seen a few times. The CDR3 end falls 3 residues outside the read, so it is completed with the germline J gene. V is TRBV19 and J is TRBJ2-3, with 7 positions matching TRBD1. Germline V gene lookup returns CDR1 LNHDA and CDR2 SQIVND (reference sequence). The CDR3 contains 18 residues. CDR3 amino acids: CASSSTGVGRFSNQPQYF. The part of the CDR3 DNA that was read is TGTGCCAGTAGTTCCACAGGGGTGGGGAGATTTAGCAATCAGCCG.